The rows below give T cell receptor beta chains drawn from one sample of a study of blood T cell repertoires in COVID-19. TCRdb's copy holds only in-frame clones and misses some; the assay was immunoSEQ multiplex PCR. The sample yields around 190,000 clones, approximately 91% seen once. The sequenced sample consisted of peripheral blood. The receptors shown here come from a man aged 45-65 years with COVID-19, enrolled during active disease. CDR3s leave out the opening cysteine and the closing phenylalanine or tryptophan.

CDR3 protein,J gene,V gene,CDR3 length
ASSLANEQF,TRBJ2-1,TRBV11-2,9
ASGQGLGTQY,TRBJ2-5,TRBV7-9,10
ASSVARGDTQY,TRBJ2-3,TRBV6-1,11
ASRGTVSAEQY,TRBJ2-7,TRBV27,11
ASSKTGGNQPQH,TRBJ1-5,TRBV5-6,12
ASSLGTSGGRQETQY,TRBJ2-5,TRBV7-3,15
SASKPQGEQY,TRBJ2-7,TRBV20-1,10
ASSESAGGSYNEQF,TRBJ2-1,TRBV6-1,14
ASSYKLIGTERRNEQF,TRBJ2-1,TRBV7-8,16
ASSDLGQGYEQY,TRBJ2-7,TRBV2,12
ASSLSGSGNNEQF,TRBJ2-1,TRBV7-6,13
ASSNRVDGYT,TRBJ1-2,TRBV5-1,10
ASSQDGTSGRETQY,TRBJ2-5,TRBV4-1,14
ASRIGTPNTEAF,TRBJ1-1,TRBV28,12
ASSSGGNQPQH,TRBJ1-5,TRBV28,11
ASSVGGGPPGWGNQPQH,TRBJ1-5,TRBV9,17
ASSTHGTDNQPQH,TRBJ1-5,TRBV7-2,13
ASSQKWAGDNEQY,TRBJ2-7,TRBV4-1,13
ASSPGTGAYNEQF,TRBJ2-1,TRBV18,13
ASRSGQGDTGELF,TRBJ2-2,TRBV2,13
ATRQGAGGYT,TRBJ1-2,TRBV24-1,10
ATSRVASGRREQF,TRBJ2-1,TRBV15,13
ASSFVRGHGYT,TRBJ1-2,TRBV27,11
ASRRPGTGTNEQY,TRBJ2-7,TRBV5-6,13
ASSFGDRQNTGELF,TRBJ2-2,TRBV6-5,14
ASSLSSVGVYQETQY,TRBJ2-5,TRBV7-9,15
ATIGTHTDTQY,TRBJ2-3,TRBV27,11
ASSIAGQGGMETQY,TRBJ2-5,TRBV19,14
ASSHPPGQNYEQY,TRBJ2-7,TRBV4-2,13
ASSRTRNTIY,TRBJ1-3,TRBV3-1/TRBV3-2,10
ASKTRDSSYNEQF,TRBJ2-1,TRBV19,13
ASSPTGGRWNEQY,TRBJ2-7,TRBV18,13
ASSTMQGADTQY,TRBJ2-3,TRBV18,12
ASSLLVASYNEQF,TRBJ2-1,TRBV7-9,13
ASSATTGSEKLF,TRBJ1-4,TRBV28,12
ASSLDLGRHGQNTEAF,TRBJ1-1,TRBV7-8,16
AWSGDRSYNEQF,TRBJ2-1,TRBV30,12
ASSLGFAGQVRNEQF,TRBJ2-1,TRBV5-6,15
ATSRSLAGGLEQY,TRBJ2-7,TRBV15,13
ASRPDRGRSVTEAF,TRBJ1-1,TRBV4-2,14
ASSPFSGTGGDEQY,TRBJ2-7,TRBV5-1,14
ASSPYTGPAGSYEQY,TRBJ2-7,TRBV23-1,15
ASSRGQGGETQY,TRBJ2-5,TRBV5-1,12
ASSLGAAGVPSYEQY,TRBJ2-7,TRBV7-9,15
ASSRRQGGGTEAF,TRBJ1-1,TRBV7-9,13
ASSSQGARNQPQH,TRBJ1-5,TRBV7-9,13
SVVRPGQGNTGELF,TRBJ2-2,TRBV29-1,14
ASSIWGWAGEQYNEQF,TRBJ2-1,TRBV19,16
ASSSQDYGYT,TRBJ1-2,TRBV11-2,10
ASTGTVHNEQF,TRBJ2-1,TRBV2,11
ASSPDRGRGTGELF,TRBJ2-2,TRBV7-9,14
ASSSGTSGANEQF,TRBJ2-1,TRBV11-3,13
ASSPSLSIAGAGELF,TRBJ2-2,TRBV9,15